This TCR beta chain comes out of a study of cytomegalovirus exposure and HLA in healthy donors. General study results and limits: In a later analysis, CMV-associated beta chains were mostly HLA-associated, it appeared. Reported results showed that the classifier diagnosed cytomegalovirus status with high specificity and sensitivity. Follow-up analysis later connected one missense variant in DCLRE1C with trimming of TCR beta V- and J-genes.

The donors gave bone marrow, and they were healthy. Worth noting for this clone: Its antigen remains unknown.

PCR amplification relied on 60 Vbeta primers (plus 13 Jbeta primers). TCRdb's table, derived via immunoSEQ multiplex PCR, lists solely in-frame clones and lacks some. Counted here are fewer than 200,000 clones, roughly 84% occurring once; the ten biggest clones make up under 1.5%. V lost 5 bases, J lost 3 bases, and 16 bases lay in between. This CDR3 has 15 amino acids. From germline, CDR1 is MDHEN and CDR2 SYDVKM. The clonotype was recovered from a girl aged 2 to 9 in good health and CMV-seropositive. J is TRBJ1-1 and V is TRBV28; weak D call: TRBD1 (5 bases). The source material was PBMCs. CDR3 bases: TGTGCCAGCAGTCCCCGGTTATGGGGGGACACTGAAGCTTTCTTT. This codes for CASSPRLWGDTEAFF.